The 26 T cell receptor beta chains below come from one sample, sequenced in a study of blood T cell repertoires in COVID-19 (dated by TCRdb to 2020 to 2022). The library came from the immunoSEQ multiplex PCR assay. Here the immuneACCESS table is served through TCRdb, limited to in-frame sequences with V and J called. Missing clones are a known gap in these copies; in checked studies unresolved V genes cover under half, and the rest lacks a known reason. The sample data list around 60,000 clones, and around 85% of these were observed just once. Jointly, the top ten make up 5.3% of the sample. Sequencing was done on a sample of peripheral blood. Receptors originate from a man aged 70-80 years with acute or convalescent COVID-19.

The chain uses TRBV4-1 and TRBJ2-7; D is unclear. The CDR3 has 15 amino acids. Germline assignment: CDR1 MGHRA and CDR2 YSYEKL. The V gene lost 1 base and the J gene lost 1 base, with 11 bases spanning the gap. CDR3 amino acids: CASSQGASASYEQYF. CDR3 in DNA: TGCGCCAGCAGCCAAGGAGCCAGCGCTTCCTACGAGCAGTACTTC.

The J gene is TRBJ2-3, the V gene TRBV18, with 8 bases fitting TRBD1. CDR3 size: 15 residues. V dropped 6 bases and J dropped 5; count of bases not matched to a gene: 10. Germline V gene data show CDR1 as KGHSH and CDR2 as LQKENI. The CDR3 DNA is TGTGCCAGCTCCAGGGCGACAGGGGAGTTAGATACGCAGTATTTT. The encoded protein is CASSRATGELDTQYF. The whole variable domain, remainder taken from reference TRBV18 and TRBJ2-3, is NAGVMQNPRHLVRRRGQEARLRCSPMKGHSHVYWYRQLPEEGLKFMVYLQKENIIDESGMPKERFSAEFPKEGPSILRIQQVVRGDSAAYFCASSRATGELDTQYFGPGTRLTVL.

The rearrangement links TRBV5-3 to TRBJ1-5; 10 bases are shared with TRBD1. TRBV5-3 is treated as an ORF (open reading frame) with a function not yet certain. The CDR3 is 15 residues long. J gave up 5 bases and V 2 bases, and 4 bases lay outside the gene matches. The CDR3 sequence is CARSLGTGVDQPQHF. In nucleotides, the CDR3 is TGTGCCAGAAGCTTAGGGACAGGGGTGGATCAGCCCCAGCATTTT.

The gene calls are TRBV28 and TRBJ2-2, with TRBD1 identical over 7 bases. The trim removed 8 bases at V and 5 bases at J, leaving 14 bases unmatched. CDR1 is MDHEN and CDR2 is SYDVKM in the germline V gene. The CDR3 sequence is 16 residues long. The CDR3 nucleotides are TGTGCCAGCCGATCTCATAACAGGGGATGGACCGGGGAGCTGTTTTTT. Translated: CASRSHNRGWTGELFF.

DNA for the CDR3: TGCGCCAGCAGCCAAGATGAGGCACGAGCGGAGACCCAGTACTTC. It encodes CASSQDEARAETQYF. The gene calls are TRBV4-1 and TRBJ2-5; unclear D gene. The CDR3 is 15 amino acids. Germline V gene sequence: CDR1 MGHRA, CDR2 YSYEKL. Trimming pared 0 bases from V and 5 bases from J, leaving 13 bases between.

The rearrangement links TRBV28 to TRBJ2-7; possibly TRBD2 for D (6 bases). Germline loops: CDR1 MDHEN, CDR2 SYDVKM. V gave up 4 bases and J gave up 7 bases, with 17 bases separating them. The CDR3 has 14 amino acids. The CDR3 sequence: CASSSPPPGREQYF. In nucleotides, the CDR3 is TGTGCCAGCAGTTCACCCCCACCGGGGAGGGAGCAGTACTTC. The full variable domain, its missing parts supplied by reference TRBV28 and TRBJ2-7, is DVKVTQSSRYLVKRTGEKVFLECVQDMDHENMFWYRQDPGLGLRLIYFSYDVKMKEKGDIPEGYSVSREKKERFSLILESASTNQTSMYLCASSSPPPGREQYFGPGTRLTVT.

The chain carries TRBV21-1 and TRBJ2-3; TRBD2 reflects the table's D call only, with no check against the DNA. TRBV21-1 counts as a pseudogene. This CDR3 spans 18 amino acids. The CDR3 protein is CASSKGAWGRVWADTQYF. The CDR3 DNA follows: TGTGCCAGCAGCAAAGGGGCATGGGGGAGGGTTTGGGCAGATACGCAGTATTTT.

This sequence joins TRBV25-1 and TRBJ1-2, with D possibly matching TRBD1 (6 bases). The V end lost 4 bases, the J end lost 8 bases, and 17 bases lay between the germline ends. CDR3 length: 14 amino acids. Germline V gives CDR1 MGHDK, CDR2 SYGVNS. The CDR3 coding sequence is TGTGCCAGCAGTGGCACAGGGCGGCAGGGGGGCTACACCTTC. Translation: CASSGTGRQGGYTF.

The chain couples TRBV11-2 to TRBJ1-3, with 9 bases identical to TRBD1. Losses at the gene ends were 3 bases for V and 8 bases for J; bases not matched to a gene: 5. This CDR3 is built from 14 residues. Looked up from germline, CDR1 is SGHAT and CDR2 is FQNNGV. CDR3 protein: CASSFMTGGDTIYF. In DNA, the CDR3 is TGTGCCAGCAGCTTTATGACAGGGGGAGACACCATATATTTT.

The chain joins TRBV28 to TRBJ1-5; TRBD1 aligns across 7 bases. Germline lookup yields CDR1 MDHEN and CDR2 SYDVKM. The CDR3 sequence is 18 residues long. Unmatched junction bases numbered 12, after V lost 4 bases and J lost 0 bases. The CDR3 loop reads CASSSSGTADYSNQPQHF. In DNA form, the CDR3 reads TGTGCCAGCAGTTCCTCCGGGACAGCCGATTATAGCAATCAGCCCCAGCATTTT.

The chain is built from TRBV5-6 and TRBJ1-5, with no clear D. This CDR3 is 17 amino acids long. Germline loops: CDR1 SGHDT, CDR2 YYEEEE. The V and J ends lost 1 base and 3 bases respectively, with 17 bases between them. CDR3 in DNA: TGTGCCAGCAGCTTGTTTGGTTCGCAACTGAACAATCAGCCCCAGCATTTT. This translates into CASSLFGSQLNNQPQHF.

CDR3 loop: CATYDYSYNEQFF. The CDR3 coding sequence is TGTGCCACCTACGACTATTCCTACAATGAGCAGTTCTTC. The chain recombines TRBV10-3 with TRBJ2-1; maybe TRBD2 (5 bases). Germline values: CDR1 ENHRY, CDR2 SYGVKD. Trimming shortened V by 10 bases and J by 1 base, and 11 bases separated the two germline ends. The CDR3 covers 13 residues.

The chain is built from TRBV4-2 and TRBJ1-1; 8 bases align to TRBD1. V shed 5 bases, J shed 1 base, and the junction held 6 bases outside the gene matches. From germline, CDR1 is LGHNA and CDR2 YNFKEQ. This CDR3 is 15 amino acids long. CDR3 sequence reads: CASSKGQGPNTEAFF. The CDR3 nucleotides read TGTGCCAGCAGCAAAGGACAGGGCCCGAACACTGAAGCTTTCTTT.

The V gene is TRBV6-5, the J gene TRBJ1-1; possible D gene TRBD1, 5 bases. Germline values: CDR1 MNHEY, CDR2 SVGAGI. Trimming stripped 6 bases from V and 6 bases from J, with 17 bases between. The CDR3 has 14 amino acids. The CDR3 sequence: CASREGPTGAEAFF. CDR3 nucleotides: TGTGCCAGCAGGGAGGGGCCTACAGGAGCTGAAGCTTTCTTT.

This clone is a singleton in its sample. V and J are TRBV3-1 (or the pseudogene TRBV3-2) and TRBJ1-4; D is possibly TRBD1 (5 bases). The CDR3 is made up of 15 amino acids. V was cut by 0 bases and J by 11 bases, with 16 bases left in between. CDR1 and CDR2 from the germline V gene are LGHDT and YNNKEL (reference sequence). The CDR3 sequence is CASSQDSQGSFKLFF. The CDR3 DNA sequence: TGTGCCAGCAGCCAAGATAGCCAGGGATCCTTCAAACTGTTTTTT.

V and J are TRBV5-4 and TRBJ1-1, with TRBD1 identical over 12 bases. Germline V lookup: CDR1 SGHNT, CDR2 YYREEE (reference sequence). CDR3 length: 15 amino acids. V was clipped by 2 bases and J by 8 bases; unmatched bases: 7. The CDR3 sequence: CASSFPGQGAEEAFF. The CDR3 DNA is TGTGCCAGCAGCTTTCCGGGACAGGGGGCTGAGGAAGCTTTCTTT.

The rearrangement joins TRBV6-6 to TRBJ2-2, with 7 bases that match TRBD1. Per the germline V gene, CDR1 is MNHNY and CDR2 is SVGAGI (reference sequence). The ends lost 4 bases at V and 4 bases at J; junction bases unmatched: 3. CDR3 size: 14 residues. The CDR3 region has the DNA TGTGCCAGCAGTTCCGGACAGGTCACCGGGGAGCTGTTTTTT. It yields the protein CASSSGQVTGELFF.

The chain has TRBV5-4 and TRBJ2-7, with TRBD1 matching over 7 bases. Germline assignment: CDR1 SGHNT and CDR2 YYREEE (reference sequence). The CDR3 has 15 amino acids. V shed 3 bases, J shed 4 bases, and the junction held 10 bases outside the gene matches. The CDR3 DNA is TGTGCCAGCAGCTCGGGGACAGAGATAGGATACGAGCAGTACTTC. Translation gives CASSSGTEIGYEQYF.

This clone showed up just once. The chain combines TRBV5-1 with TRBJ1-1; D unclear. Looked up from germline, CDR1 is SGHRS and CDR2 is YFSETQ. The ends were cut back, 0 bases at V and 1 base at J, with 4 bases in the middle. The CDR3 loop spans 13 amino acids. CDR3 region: CASSLVSNTEAFF. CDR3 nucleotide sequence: TGCGCCAGCAGCTTGGTCTCGAACACTGAAGCTTTCTTT.

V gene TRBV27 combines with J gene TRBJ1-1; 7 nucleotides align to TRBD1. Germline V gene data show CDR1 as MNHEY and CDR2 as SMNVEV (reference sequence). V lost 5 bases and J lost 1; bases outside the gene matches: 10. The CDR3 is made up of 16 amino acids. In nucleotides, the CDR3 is TGTGCCAGCAGTACCGGGACAGCCCCGGGGAACACTGAAGCTTTCTTT. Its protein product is CASSTGTAPGNTEAFF.

DNA of the CDR3: TGTGCCAGCAGCCAAGATAAGAGGAGAAGCCACACCGGGGAGCTGTTTTTT. Its translation: CASSQDKRRSHTGELFF. This chain uses TRBV3-1 (or the pseudogene TRBV3-2) with TRBJ2-2; D not resolved. The V end lost 0 bases, the J end lost 3 bases, and 14 bases lay between the germline ends. The germline V gene has CDR1 LGHDT and CDR2 YNNKEL (reference sequence). The length of the CDR3 is 17 residues.

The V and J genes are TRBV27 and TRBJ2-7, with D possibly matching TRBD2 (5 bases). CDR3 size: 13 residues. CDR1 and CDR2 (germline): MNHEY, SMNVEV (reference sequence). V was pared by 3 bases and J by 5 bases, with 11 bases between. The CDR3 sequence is CASSLREGDEQYF. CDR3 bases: TGTGCCAGCAGTTTGAGGGAAGGCGACGAGCAGTACTTC.

CDR3 residues: CASSIETGGYEQYF. In DNA, the CDR3 is TGTGCCAGTAGTATAGAAACAGGGGGGTACGAGCAGTACTTC. The chain uses TRBV19 and TRBJ2-7, with 8 bases that match TRBD1. Germline CDR1 and CDR2: LNHDA and SQIVND (reference sequence). The CDR3 is made up of 14 amino acids. V lost 0 bases to trimming and J lost 4 bases; unmatched junction nucleotides: 2.

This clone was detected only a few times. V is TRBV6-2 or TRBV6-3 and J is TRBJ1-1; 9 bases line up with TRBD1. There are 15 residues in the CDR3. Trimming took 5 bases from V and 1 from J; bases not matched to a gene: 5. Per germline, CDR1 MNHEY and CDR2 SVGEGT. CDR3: CASSRLGQGNTEAFF. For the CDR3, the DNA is TGTGCCAGCAGTCGACTGGGACAGGGGAACACTGAAGCTTTCTTT.

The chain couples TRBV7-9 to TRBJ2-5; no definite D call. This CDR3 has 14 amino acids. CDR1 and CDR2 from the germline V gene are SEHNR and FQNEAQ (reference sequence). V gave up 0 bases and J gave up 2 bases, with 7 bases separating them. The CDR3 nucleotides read TGTGCCAGCAGCTTAGCTTCGGGTCAAGAGACCCAGTACTTC. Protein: CASSLASGQETQYF. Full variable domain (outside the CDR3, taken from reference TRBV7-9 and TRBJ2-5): DTGVSQNPRHKITKRGQNVTFRCDPISEHNRLYWYRQTLGQGPEFLTYFQNEAQLEKSRLLSDRFSAERPKGSFSTLEIQRTEQGDSAMYLCASSLASGQETQYFGPGTRLLVL.

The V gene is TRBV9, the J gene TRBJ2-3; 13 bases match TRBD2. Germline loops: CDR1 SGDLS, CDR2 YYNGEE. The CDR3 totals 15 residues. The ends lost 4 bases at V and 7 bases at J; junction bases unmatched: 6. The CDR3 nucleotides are TGTGCCAGCAGCCCCCAACTAGCGGGGGGGCATACGCAGTATTTT. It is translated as CASSPQLAGGHTQYF.